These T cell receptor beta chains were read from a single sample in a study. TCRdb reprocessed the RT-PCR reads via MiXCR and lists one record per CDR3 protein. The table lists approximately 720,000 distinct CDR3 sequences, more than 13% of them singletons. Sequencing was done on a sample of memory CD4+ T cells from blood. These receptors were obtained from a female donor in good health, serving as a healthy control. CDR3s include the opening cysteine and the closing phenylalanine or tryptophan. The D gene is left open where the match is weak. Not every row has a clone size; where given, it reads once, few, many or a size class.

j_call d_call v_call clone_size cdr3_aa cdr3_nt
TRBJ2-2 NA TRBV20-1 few CSAKIGHTGELFF TGCAGTGCTAAAATTGGCCACACCGGGGAGCTGTTTTTT
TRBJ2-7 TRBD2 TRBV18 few CASSPPAPSGAYEQYF TGTGCCAGCTCACCACCGGCGCCTAGCGGGGCCTACGAGCAGTACTTC
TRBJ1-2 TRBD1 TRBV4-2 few CASSQALLTGGGSYGYTF TGTGCCAGCAGCCAAGCCCTTCTAACAGGGGGTGGATCCTATGGCTACACCTTC
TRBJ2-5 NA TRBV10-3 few CAISATRQPGETQYF TGTGCCATCAGTGCGACGCGGCAACCTGGAGAGACCCAGTACTTC
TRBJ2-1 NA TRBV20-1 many CSARAPFSRGQYNEQFF TGCAGTGCTAGAGCCCCATTTAGCAGGGGTCAATACAATGAGCAGTTCTTC
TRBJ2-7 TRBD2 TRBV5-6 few CASSPVGTSGIYEQYF TGTGCCAGCAGCCCGGTTGGGACTAGCGGGATCTACGAGCAGTACTTC
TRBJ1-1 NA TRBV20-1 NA CSEKGQLNTEAFF TGCAGTGAGAAAGGCCAATTGAACACTGAAGCTTTCTTT
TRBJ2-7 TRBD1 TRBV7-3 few CASSLSGQEYEQYF TGTGCCAGCAGCTTATCGGGACAGGAGTACGAGCAGTACTTC
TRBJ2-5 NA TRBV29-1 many CSSRPPGQETQYF TGCAGCTCCCGTCCACCGGGGCAAGAGACCCAGTACTTC
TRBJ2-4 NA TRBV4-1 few CASSQGFRRMNFTKNIQYF TGCGCCAGCAGCCAAGGGTTCCGCAGGATGAACTTTACCAAAAACATTCAGTACTTC
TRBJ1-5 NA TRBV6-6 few CASSPIMPANQPQHF TGTGCCAGCAGTCCCATTATGCCAGCAAATCAGCCCCAGCATTTT
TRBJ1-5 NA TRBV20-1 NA CSARVPGGNQPQHF TGCAGTGCTAGAGTTCCTGGAGGCAATCAGCCCCAGCATTTT
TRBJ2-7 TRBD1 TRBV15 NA CATSRAGTGAYEQYF TGTGCCACCAGCAGGGCCGGGACAGGGGCCTACGAGCAGTACTTC
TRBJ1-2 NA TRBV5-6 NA CASIPGELNYGYTF TGTGCCAGCATTCCGGGGGAGCTGAACTATGGCTACACCTTC
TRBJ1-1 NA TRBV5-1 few CASSSTDRNTEAFF TGCGCCAGCAGCTCCACGGACAGGAACACTGAAGCTTTCTTT
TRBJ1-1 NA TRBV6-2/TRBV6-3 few CASSKLRDKIEAFF TGTGCCAGCAGTAAGTTGAGGGACAAGATTGAAGCTTTCTTT
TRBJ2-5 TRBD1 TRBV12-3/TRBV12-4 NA CASSPTGAKETQYF TGTGCCAGCAGTCCCACAGGGGCGAAAGAGACCCAGTACTTC
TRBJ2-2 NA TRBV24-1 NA CATSDPIPGELFF TGTGCCACCAGTGACCCAATCCCCGGGGAGCTGTTTTTT
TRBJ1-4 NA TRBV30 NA CAWTGGRLEKLFF TGTGCCTGGACCGGAGGTAGATTAGAAAAACTGTTTTTT
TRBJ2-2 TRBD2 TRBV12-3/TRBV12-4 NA CASSKGTSVQTGELFF TGTGCCAGCAGCAAGGGGACTAGCGTCCAGACCGGGGAGCTGTTTTTT
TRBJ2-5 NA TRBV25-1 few CARGFRDGGVKKTQYF TGTGCCAGGGGATTCCGGGACGGTGGGGTCAAAAAGACCCAGTACTTC
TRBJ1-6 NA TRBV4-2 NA CASSQDRSPLHF TGTGCCAGCAGCCAAGATCGGTCACCCCTCCACTTT
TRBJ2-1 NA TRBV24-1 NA CATSDLSAGSSYNEQFF TGTGCCACCAGTGATTTGTCGGCGGGATCCTCCTACAATGAGCAGTTCTTC
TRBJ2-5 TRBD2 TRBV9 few CASSLRGGNAGTSDETQYF TGTGCCAGCAGCCTTCGGGGGGGGAACGCCGGGACTAGCGACGAGACCCAGTACTTC